This TCR beta chain was sequenced for a study of cytomegalovirus exposure and HLA in healthy donors. Only in-frame clones appear in the TCRdb table, and some are missing; sequencing was by immunoSEQ multiplex PCR. The repertoire consists of a few hundred thousand clones, with around 87% occurring once and the leading ten covering about 0.85%. These donors were members of the roughly 120-subject validation cohort, a group separate from the approximately 670-subject first cohort. The germline V gene encodes CDR1 SGHVS and CDR2 FQNEAQ. The ends were cut back, 4 bases at V and 3 bases at J, with 19 bases in the middle. The CDR3 consists of 16 residues.

This receptor was obtained from a woman younger than 35 in good health and CMV-seronegative. The sequencing sample was made of PBMCs. The V gene is TRBV7-8, the J gene TRBJ2-7; D possibly corresponds to TRBD2 (6 bases). CDR3 loop: CASSSKGASADYEQYF. In nucleotides, the CDR3 is TGTGCCAGCAGCTCCAAAGGCGCTAGCGCCGACTACGAGCAGTACTTC.